The following is a T cell receptor (beta chain) sequence with its context. Antigen unknown. The data belong to a study of blood T cells in healthy people across ages. The germline V gene encodes CDR1 SGHAT and CDR2 FQNNGV. V lost 6 bases, J lost 4 bases, and 8 bases stayed unmatched. The CDR3 contains 14 residues. Findings and limits, study-wide: The percentage of naive T cells correlated strongly with TCR beta diversity.

For the second PCR, which ran for about 6 to 11 cycles, a sample-barcoded 5' primer and a J-beta primer mix were used. TCRdb re-called the 5' RACE reads with MiXCR, one entry per CDR3 protein. This table has some 640,000 distinct CDR3 sequences, approximately 30% appearing once. Aged roughly 6 to 90, donors were systemically healthy Caucasians from Russia. There were at least 5.5 micrograms of total RNA extracted from every sample. The TCR originated in a woman older than 75 in good health. Sequencing used blood. The chain combines TRBV11-2 with TRBJ1-1; 7 positions match TRBD1. CDR3: CASRKTGVPTEAFF. For the CDR3, the DNA is TGTGCCAGCAGGAAAACAGGGGTGCCCACTGAAGCTTTCTTT.